These T cell receptor beta chains were read from a single sample in a study of OX40 agonist ivuxolimab in advanced cancers. Here immunoSEQ multiplex PCR was the method, and the copy in TCRdb shows in-frame clones only, minus some. The sample comprises about 40,000 clones, approximately 90% of which are singletons, and under 15% rests with the top ten. The specimen comprised CD4+ or CD8+ T cells sorted from blood, sampled in a trial of the OX40 agonist ivuxolimab. These receptors came from an adult with an advanced solid tumor such as melanoma, head and neck, liver or kidney cancer. The CDR3 runs from the conserved cysteine through the conserved F or W. A D gene is named only where the DNA matches it firmly. Some rows have no size entry. The others give once, few or many, or a class for an expanded clone.

TRBJ2-7 - - TRBV6-5 TGTGCCAGCAGTGAGGTGGGGGCTGACGAGCAGTACTTC CASSEVGADEQYF
TRBJ2-7 TRBD1 - TRBV5-1 TGCGCCAGCAGCTTCCGACAGGGGCCTTCCTACGAGCAGTACTTC CASSFRQGPSYEQYF
TRBJ2-2 TRBD1 - TRBV30 TGTGCCTGGTGGCACAGGGGGCCCTATGGCGGGGAGCTGTTTTTT CAWWHRGPYGGELFF
TRBJ2-7 TRBD2 few TRBV5-1 TGCGCCAGCAGCTTAGAGGGAGGGGAGCAGTACTTC CASSLEGGEQYF
TRBJ1-2 TRBD1 - TRBV28 TGTGCCAGCAGTTTCCAGGGGGCATTGCTCTATGGCTACACCTTC CASSFQGALLYGYTF
TRBJ2-7 - - TRBV30 TGTGCCTGGAGTGTGGGTGCAGGCGAGCAGTACTTC CAWSVGAGEQYF
TRBJ1-5 - once TRBV28 TGTGCCAGCACCCCCTTGGCAGCCTATCAGCCCCAGCATTTT CASTPLAAYQPQHF
TRBJ2-7 - - TRBV5-1 TGCGCCAGCAGCTTGGCCGGGTTGACGAGCTCCTACGAGCAGTACTTC CASSLAGLTSSYEQYF
TRBJ2-3 TRBD2 few TRBV11-2 TGTGCCAGCAGCTCCGGGACTAGCGCAGATACGCAGTATTTT CASSSGTSADTQYF
TRBJ1-2 - - TRBV19 TGTGCCAGTAGTATAGCCCGGGGCATAACTTCGTGGGGCTATGGCTACACCTTC CASSIARGITSWGYGYTF
TRBJ1-2 - - TRBV4-1 TGCGCCAGCAGCCAAGGGGCCCCGCAGGCCTTCTATGGCTACACCTTC CASSQGAPQAFYGYTF
TRBJ2-2 - - TRBV10-2 TGCGCCACCTACACCGGGGAGCTGTTTTTT CATYTGELFF
TRBJ1-1 TRBD1 - TRBV6-6 TGTGCCAGCAGTTACTTCAGGGGGTTGAACACTGAAGCTTTCTTT CASSYFRGLNTEAFF
TRBJ1-5 - - TRBV12-2 TGTGCAAGTCGCCCCCCGGGGCAGCCCCAGCATTTT CASRPPGQPQHF
TRBJ2-7 - once TRBV11-2 TGTGCCAGCAGCTTAGGAGACTCCCGGGAGCAGTACTTC CASSLGDSREQYF
TRBJ2-3 TRBD1 - TRBV19 TGTGCCAGTAGTGTCCAGGACAGGGGGCGCACAGATACGCAGTATTTT CASSVQDRGRTDTQYF
TRBJ2-1 TRBD1 - TRBV20-1 TGCAGTGCCGGGACAGTCAATGAGCAGTTCTTC CSAGTVNEQFF
TRBJ2-7 - once TRBV6-5 TGTGCCAGCAGTTACTCCTTCCAGGGTTACGAGCAGTACTTC CASSYSFQGYEQYF
TRBJ2-2 TRBD1 - TRBV4-1 TGCGCCAGCAGCCGAGGGGGCTCCGGAGGGAACACCGGGGAGCTGTTTTTT CASSRGGSGGNTGELFF
TRBJ1-2 - - TRBV6-6 TGTGCCAGCCGAGGCCCGTCGTATGGCTACACCTTC CASRGPSYGYTF
TRBJ1-2 - few TRBV6-5 TGTGCCAGCAGCCACTATGGCTACACCTTC CASSHYGYTF
TRBJ1-2 - few TRBV7-9 TGTGCCAGCAGCCGGTCAGGGAGAGCTGGCTACACCTTC CASSRSGRAGYTF
TRBJ1-2 - - TRBV10-3 TGTGCCATCAGTGTTCACCCTAGGCCAGTCTCTGGCTACACCTTC CAISVHPRPVSGYTF
TRBJ2-1 - - TRBV2 TGTGCCAGCAGTGTCGGGACCTACAATGAGCAGTTCTTC CASSVGTYNEQFF
TRBJ2-2 - - TRBV27 TGTACCAGCAGTTTAAGGCCCGGGGAGGACACCGGGGAGCTGTTTTTT CTSSLRPGEDTGELFF
TRBJ2-6 - - TRBV18 TGTGCCAGCTCACCAGCCTCTGGGGCCAACGTCCTGACTTTC CASSPASGANVLTF
TRBJ2-1 - - TRBV30 TGTGCCTGGAGTGTAGGGGCATACAATGAGCAGTTCTTC CAWSVGAYNEQFF
TRBJ1-4 - - TRBV5-6 TGTGCCAGCAGCTTGGTTCAAGGCGAAGAACTGTTTTTT CASSLVQGEELFF
TRBJ2-2 - - TRBV18 TGTGCCAGCTCCTTTGGGGCCCTAAACACCGGGGAGCTGTTTTTT CASSFGALNTGELFF